The 19 T cell receptor beta chains given below trace back to one sample, sequenced in a study of regulatory T cells in long-lasting Graves disease. This sample's time point: newly diagnosed GD, antithyroid drugs for less than 3 months. The TCR library was prepared using RNA isolated from PBMCs. Construction of the TCR beta libraries employed iRepertoire HTBI primers in conjunction with Arm-PCR of CDR3 regions. TCRdb called the multiplex PCR reads again in MiXCR, with one record for every CDR3 protein. The sample records 510,000 or so distinct CDR3 sequences, more than 10% being singletons. These data were likewise used in another study, on T cells in Graves' hyperthyroidism and ophthalmopathy.

The specimen was peripheral blood mononuclear cells (PBMCs), collected at new diagnosis, from a patient treated with antithyroid drugs. Source of these receptors: a woman in her 30s with Graves disease.

This chain uses TRBV6-5 with TRBJ1-2, with TRBD1 matching over 10 bases. The germline V gene has CDR1 MNHEY and CDR2 SVGAGI. This CDR3 is 16 amino acids long. V dropped 3 bases and J dropped 6; count of bases not matched to a gene: 10. The CDR3 region has the DNA TGTGCCAGCAGTTATAGGACAGGGGGTTTAGGTAATGGCTACACCTTC. Amino acid sequence: CASSYRTGGLGNGYTF.

This clonotype was seen at least ten times. The rearrangement links TRBV27 to TRBJ1-1; tentatively, D is TRBD1 (5 bases). Trimming left V 8 bases short and J 4 bases short, with 20 bases between. The length of the CDR3 is 15 residues. Looked up from germline, CDR1 is MNHEY and CDR2 is SMNVEV (reference sequence). The CDR3 here is CASRSTGMGGTEAFF. The CDR3 region has the DNA TGTGCCAGCCGTAGTACGGGGATGGGGGGCACTGAAGCTTTCTTT.

In this sample, this clonotype turned up many times. The rearrangement uses TRBV3-2 and TRBJ2-7; the D segment call TRBD1 is taken from the table without a DNA check. TRBV3-2 represents a pseudogene. The CDR3 totals 13 residues. The CDR3 DNA reads TGTGCCAGCAGCCAACAGGGGACCTACGAGCAGTACTTC. Its protein is CASSQQGTYEQYF.

This clonotype appeared many times. V and J are TRBV7-2 and TRBJ2-2, with a tentative D call TRBD2 (5 bases). The length of the CDR3 is 15 residues. Trimming removed 4 bases from V and 1 base from J, with 10 bases in between. CDR1 SGHTA and CDR2 FQGNSA come from the germline V gene. This CDR3 reads CASSSSRVNTGELFF. As DNA, the CDR3 is TGTGCCAGCAGCTCGTCGCGGGTGAACACCGGGGAGCTGTTTTTT.

Concerning this clonotype itself: The germline gene is not matched at one end of the junction; a read error may be the cause. The V and J genes are TRBV5-4 and TRBJ2-7; D may match TRBD1 or TRBD2 (5 bases each). The CDR3 runs 14 residues. From germline, CDR1 is SGHNT and CDR2 YYREEE (reference sequence). The CDR3 is CASSLGGSSYEQCF. Here the CDR3 DNA reads TGTGCCAGCAGCTTGGGGGGGAGCTCCTACGAGCAGTGCTTC.

This clonotype was detected ten times or more. The chain has TRBV20-1 and TRBJ2-4; D is uncertain. V was shortened by 3 bases and J by 5 bases, with 11 bases between the two germline ends. Germline CDR1 and CDR2: DFQATT and SNEGSKA (reference sequence). This CDR3 is built from 13 residues. CDR3 protein: CSASPSAQNIQYF. The CDR3 DNA reads TGCAGTGCTAGTCCCAGCGCCCAAAACATTCAGTACTTC.

The rearrangement joins TRBV28 to TRBJ2-5; D is possibly TRBD1 or TRBD2 (5 bases each). Per germline, CDR1 MDHEN and CDR2 SYDVKM. CDR3 size: 15 residues. Trimming removed 1 base from V and 1 base from J, with 10 bases in between. The CDR3 protein is CASSLSSGTQETQYF. The CDR3 DNA follows: TGTGCCAGCAGTTTATCGTCGGGGACCCAAGAGACCCAGTACTTC.

V gene TRBV12-3 or TRBV12-4 combines with J gene TRBJ1-5; unclear D gene. The CDR3 extends over 14 amino acids. The V and J ends lost 8 bases and 0 bases respectively, with 11 bases between them. CDR3 DNA: TGTGCCAGCGGCAGGAACCCTAGCAATCAGCCCCAGCATTTT. Translation gives CASGRNPSNQPQHF.

The chain has TRBV7-9 and TRBJ2-6, with 8 bases that match TRBD1. From germline, CDR1 is SEHNR and CDR2 FQNEAQ (reference sequence). The V gene end was trimmed by 3 bases and the J gene end by 0 bases; junction bases not matched to a gene: 4. The CDR3 totals 17 residues. The CDR3 spells CASSLTGVNSGANVLTF. The CDR3 DNA reads as TGTGCCAGCAGCTTGACAGGGGTCAACTCTGGGGCCAACGTCCTGACTTTC.

This clonotype was recorded a few times. The chain combines TRBV6-1 with TRBJ2-5; 7 nucleotides align to TRBD1. This CDR3 region has 13 residues. V shed 4 bases and J 4 bases; nucleotides not matched to a gene: 3. Germline CDR1 MNHNS, CDR2 SASEGT. CDR3: CASSATGVETQYF. The CDR3 region has the DNA TGTGCCAGCAGTGCCACAGGGGTAGAGACCCAGTACTTC.

There are many counts of this clonotype. The gene calls are TRBV19 and TRBJ2-5; 7 bases fit TRBD2. This CDR3 has 14 residues. J lost 3 bases, V lost 7 bases, and 8 bases had no gene match. Germline V gene lookup returns CDR1 LNHDA and CDR2 SQIVND (reference sequence). The CDR3 protein is CASTLDAGEETQYF. DNA for the CDR3: TGTGCCAGTACCCTGGACGCGGGGGAAGAGACCCAGTACTTC.

This clonotype was counted many times. The chain joins TRBV20-1 to TRBJ2-7; D is unresolved. Germline-derived CDR1 and CDR2 are DFQATT and SNEGSKA (reference sequence). The CDR3 sequence is 11 residues long. V lost 1 base to trimming and J lost 7 bases, with 8 bases between them. In DNA form, the CDR3 reads TGCAGTGCTAGAGCTGTGGCTGAGCAGTACTTC. Translated, it gives CSARAVAEQYF.

This chain links TRBV4-3 with TRBJ2-7; D gene ambiguous. CDR3 size: 17 residues. CDR1 and CDR2 (germline): LGHNA, YSLEER. The V and J ends lost 0 bases and 1 base respectively, with 16 bases between them. DNA for the CDR3: TGCGCCAGCAGCCAAGATCCCTCACCTGTTGGGTCCTACGAGCAGTACTTC. The encoded protein is CASSQDPSPVGSYEQYF.

This clonotype was counted at least ten times. This sequence joins TRBV11-2 and TRBJ2-3; D is ambiguous. CDR3 length: 12 amino acids. Trimming removed 0 bases at V and 7 bases at J, with 5 bases between. The germline V gene has CDR1 SGHAT and CDR2 FQNNGV. The CDR3 loop reads CASSLDPHTQYF. As DNA, the CDR3 is TGTGCCAGCAGCTTAGATCCCCATACGCAGTATTTT.

The chain recombines TRBV20-1 with TRBJ1-5; no reliable D call. Looked up from germline, CDR1 is DFQATT and CDR2 is SNEGSKA (reference sequence). The CDR3 runs to 14 residues. Trimming stripped 1 base from V and 4 bases from J, with 11 bases between. Here the CDR3 DNA reads TGCAGTGCTAGAGGTGGGTCAATTAATCAGCCCCAGCATTTT. This sequence encodes CSARGGSINQPQHF.

This clonotype was picked up a small number of times. This chain joins TRBV6-1 and TRBJ1-6; no firm D call. V lost 6 bases, J lost 15 bases, and 12 bases lay in between. CDR1 MNHNS and CDR2 SASEGT come from the germline V gene. The CDR3 spans 11 residues. CDR3 DNA: TGTGCCAGCAGAAACGGCCCCGTCCTCCACTTT. Translating gives CASRNGPVLHF.

The chain has TRBV5-4 and TRBJ1-1, with 11 bases lining up with TRBD1. Trimming cost V 1 base and J 8 bases; bases outside gene matches: 13. The CDR3 runs 17 residues. The germline V gene has CDR1 SGHNT and CDR2 YYREEE (reference sequence). CDR3 residues: CASSLYKPVGTGGEAFF. The DNA for the CDR3 is TGTGCCAGCAGCTTGTATAAACCCGTTGGGACAGGGGGGGAAGCTTTCTTT.

This clonotype occurred a few times. The V gene is TRBV6-5, the J gene TRBJ1-1; D remains unclear. The V end was cut by 2 bases, the J end by 4 bases, with 11 bases between. CDR3 length equals 14 residues. The germline V gene encodes CDR1 MNHEY and CDR2 SVGAGI. The CDR3 nucleotides are TGTGCCAGCAGTTACCAGGCTGGGCCCACTGAAGCTTTCTTT. Its translation is CASSYQAGPTEAFF.

The rearrangement uses TRBV10-3 and TRBJ1-2, with 8 bases aligning to TRBD1. The CDR3 contains 13 residues. CDR1 and CDR2 from the germline V gene are ENHRY and SYGVKD. Trimming at V came to 6 bases and at J to 4 bases, leaving 4 bases not matched to a gene. CDR3 residues: CAISRTGSYGYTF. The CDR3 bases are TGTGCCATCAGCCGGACAGGGAGCTATGGCTACACCTTC.